This is a list of T cell receptor beta chains from one sample in a study of naive and memory T cell subsets. One entry per CDR3 protein, called by TCRdb with MiXCR from the UMI-ligation and nested PCR reads. This sample carries some 83,000 distinct CDR3 sequences, over 10% of them seen once, and the ten largest clones take 0.75% to 0.95%. The sample was central memory CD4+ T cells from blood. The receptor set was obtained from a human donor in good health. Each CDR3 is given with its conserved first and last residue. D genes are given only for firm matches. Not every row has a clone size; where given, it reads once, few, many or a size class.

D gene	V gene	J gene	clone size	CDR3 DNA	CDR3 protein
TRBD1	TRBV10-2	TRBJ1-6	few	TGCGCCAGCAGTGAGATGGGGACAGAAAATTCACCCCTCCACTTT	CASSEMGTENSPLHF
TRBD2	TRBV18	TRBJ2-3	few	TGTGCCAGCTCACCACCATCTCGCGGGAGTACAGATACGCAGTATTTT	CASSPPSRGSTDTQYF
-	TRBV7-2	TRBJ2-1	many	TGTGCCAGCAGCTTAGCGGAAAACAATGAGCAGTTCTTC	CASSLAENNEQFF
-	TRBV20-1	TRBJ2-3	-	TGCAGTGCTTACTCAGGGGGGAATACGCAGTATTTT	CSAYSGGNTQYF
-	TRBV6-2/TRBV6-3	TRBJ2-5	-	TGTGCCAGCAGTTTAGCGCACGGGGAGACCCAGTACTTC	CASSLAHGETQYF
TRBD1	TRBV3-1	TRBJ2-1	-	TGTGCCAGCAGCCAAGCAGGGACAGGGCAAAATAATGAGCAGTTCTTC	CASSQAGTGQNNEQFF
TRBD2	TRBV2	TRBJ2-4	many	TGTGCCAGCAGACTAGCGGGAGGGCCATTTGTCGACAAAAACATTCAGTACTTC	CASRLAGGPFVDKNIQYF
TRBD1	TRBV6-2/TRBV6-3	TRBJ1-1	few	TGTGCCAGCAGCTGGACAGGGGCTGAAGCTTTCTTT	CASSWTGAEAFF
-	TRBV12-3/TRBV12-4	TRBJ2-1	few	TGTGCCAGCAGTCCTGACAATGAGCAGTTCTTC	CASSPDNEQFF
-	TRBV2	TRBJ2-1	many	TGTGCCAGCAAGTCCTTCGATGAGCAGTTCTTC	CASKSFDEQFF
-	TRBV20-1	TRBJ2-7	-	TGCAGTGCTATAGACGGTTCGGACGAGCAGTACTTC	CSAIDGSDEQYF
TRBD1	TRBV3-1	TRBJ1-2	-	TGTGCCAGCAGCCAAGATACGGGACAGGACGGTCGTGGCTACACCTTC	CASSQDTGQDGRGYTF
-	TRBV29-1	TRBJ1-2	many	TGCAGCGTTGAGTTTGGCAAGGATGGCTACACCTTC	CSVEFGKDGYTF
-	TRBV7-2	TRBJ1-1	few	TGTGCCAGCAGTTCCAGGTCGGCCTCTGAAGCTTTCTTT	CASSSRSASEAFF
-	TRBV10-3	TRBJ2-1	few	TGTGCCATCAACGGTAGGGACCGGGGCCACAATGAGCAGTTCTTC	CAINGRDRGHNEQFF